Listed here is a single T cell receptor beta chain. These data belong to a study of technical replicates of blood from a handful of donors. Using immunoSEQ multiplex PCR, the repertoire was profiled, and TCRdb retains in-frame clones only, with some absent. Found here are 50,000 to 70,000 clones, about 94% of them singletons; the top ten hold roughly 4.5%. V was cut by 1 base and J by 5 bases, with 20 bases left in between. The V gene's germline CDR1 is LGHNA and CDR2 YNFKEQ. The CDR3 is 17 residues long. This rearrangement joins TRBV4-2 to TRBJ1-2; D gene uncertain. This clonotype was sampled from a human donor in good health. Some clones in this sample may be carry-over from other donors' samples. The sample was PBMCs. The CDR3: CASSQVEGEGWVYGYTF. The CDR3 bases are TGTGCCAGCAGCCAAGTGGAAGGCGAGGGATGGGTTTATGGCTACACCTTC.